What follows are 9 T cell receptor beta chains derived from one specimen sequenced in a study of blood T cell repertoires in COVID-19. Generated by immunoSEQ multiplex PCR, the TCRdb table keeps only in-frame clones and is missing some. The data contain a few hundred thousand clones, around 87% of them seen just once; the ten biggest clones take up roughly 1.4%. The sample was PBMCs or T cells enriched from blood (not recorded which). These TCRs come from a man aged 30 to 39 who had recovered from COVID-19.

The chain employs TRBV4-1 and TRBJ2-5, with 11 bases aligning to TRBD2. The germline CDR1 and CDR2 sequences are MGHRA and YSYEKL. The length of the CDR3 is 17 residues. V was pared by 2 bases and J by 8 bases, with 13 bases of the junction left unmatched. CDR3 nucleotide sequence: TGCGCCAGCAGCCAACATCTAGCGGGGGGCCCGGTGGGCACCCAGTACTTC. Its translation: CASSQHLAGGPVGTQYF.

This rearrangement joins TRBV29-1 to TRBJ2-2; 7 positions agree with TRBD1. Losses at the gene ends were 5 bases for V and 4 bases for J; bases not matched to a gene: 10. Germline V gives CDR1 SQVTM, CDR2 ANQGSEA. This CDR3 contains 15 residues. The CDR3 spells CSVFSRAGGTGELFF. CDR3 nucleotides: TGCAGCGTTTTTAGTCGGGCAGGGGGCACCGGGGAGCTGTTTTTT.

The chain links TRBV7-9 to TRBJ2-7; 12 nucleotides agree with TRBD1. Germline V lookup: CDR1 SEHNR, CDR2 FQNEAQ (reference sequence). The V segment lost 3 bases and the J segment 5 bases; nucleotides outside the gene matches: 5. This CDR3 contains 15 residues. The CDR3 DNA follows: TGTGCCAGCAGCTTTACGGGACAGGGGGCCAACGAGCAGTACTTC. Translating it yields CASSFTGQGANEQYF.

The chain is built from TRBV10-2 and TRBJ1-5; 8 bases are shared with TRBD1. This CDR3 is built from 15 residues. V trimming: 3 bases; J trimming: 6 bases; junction bases outside the gene matches: 7. Germline loops: CDR1 WSHSY, CDR2 SAAADI. The CDR3 sequence is CASSDRTGNFQPQHF. The CDR3 DNA follows: TGCGCCAGCAGTGACAGGACAGGGAATTTTCAGCCCCAGCATTTT.

The gene calls are TRBV6-6 and TRBJ2-7; 8 bases align to TRBD2. The J segment lost 2 bases and the V segment lost 0 bases, leaving 6 bases of the junction unmatched. The CDR3 extends over 16 amino acids. Per germline, CDR1 MNHNY and CDR2 SVGAGI (reference sequence). DNA for the CDR3: TGTGCCAGCAGTTACTCCCCACTAGCGGCTACCTACGAGCAGTACTTC. As protein: CASSYSPLAATYEQYF.

The V and J genes are TRBV3-1 (or the pseudogene TRBV3-2) and TRBJ2-3; unclear D gene. The V and J ends lost 4 bases and 0 bases respectively, with 8 bases between them. The CDR3 length is 14 residues. CDR1 and CDR2 from the germline V gene are LGHDT and YNNKEL (reference sequence). CDR3 protein: CASSRSISTDTQYF. Written as DNA, the CDR3 is TGTGCCAGCAGCCGATCTATCAGCACAGATACGCAGTATTTT.

This rearrangement joins TRBV27 to TRBJ1-1; TRBD1 is a possible D gene (5 bases). V lost 8 bases to trimming and J lost 2 bases, with 12 bases between them. This CDR3 region has 13 residues. Germline V gene sequence: CDR1 MNHEY, CDR2 SMNVEV (reference sequence). CDR3 in DNA: TGTGCCAGCGGAATGACAGCTAACACTGAAGCTTTCTTT. Translated, it gives CASGMTANTEAFF.

The chain carries TRBV4-1 and TRBJ2-3; TRBD1 matches at 9 bases. The CDR3 contains 15 residues. CDR1 is MGHRA, CDR2 YSYEKL, per germline. The ends lost 6 bases at V and 2 bases at J; junction bases unmatched: 6. CDR3 coding DNA: TGCGCCAGCAGTCTTACAGGGGGCTACACAGATACGCAGTATTTT. Protein product: CASSLTGGYTDTQYF.

This chain links TRBV7-2 with TRBJ1-6; 8 bases line up with TRBD1. CDR1 SGHTA and CDR2 FQGNSA come from the germline V gene. The length of the CDR3 is 17 residues. V dropped 4 bases and J dropped 0; count of bases not matched to a gene: 5. The CDR3 region has the DNA TGTGCCAGCAGCTACGGACAGGGTGGCTCCTATAATTCACCCCTCCACTTT. This sequence encodes CASSYGQGGSYNSPLHF.